The TCR beta chain under discussion was sequenced for a study of blood T cells in healthy people across ages (dated by TCRdb to the mid-2010s). Regarding the complete study: In model experiments, roughly one uniquely barcoded TCR beta cDNA molecule per two T cells was captured by template switching. To avoid experimental bias, donors of different ages were randomly spread across the sequencing lanes. The study measured age-related changes in TCR beta repertoire diversity using deep sequencing normalized with unique cDNA molecular identifiers. Donors were grouped into four age groups: young (average roughly 16 years), middle-aged (39), aged (about 60) and long-lived (over 80). The study analyzed two additional independent replicas of 1 million unique cDNA reads from the same blood draw for two donors, one aged 18 to 30 and one aged 80 or older.

Systemically healthy Caucasian individuals from Russia, 39 in total and aged roughly 6 to 100 years, were included as donors. Each donor gave roughly 9.5 milliliters of peripheral blood, collected into EDTA-treated Vacutainer tubes. Ficoll-Paque density-gradient centrifugation was used to isolate PBMCs, with at least 7 million per sample. Total RNA was extracted from PBMCs with Trizol reagent, with at least 6 micrograms obtained per sample. The percentages of naive CD45RAhigh/CD27high T cells were determined by flow cytometry on a PBMC aliquot from every donor. This clonotype was seen only a few times. Which antigen it targets is not known. Per-nucleotide qualities are absent, and no much larger clonotype sits a single base away. The library came from 5' RACE. Data came from an Illumina HiSeq 2500. The second PCR ran for about 6 to 12 cycles and used a J-beta primer mix along with a sample-barcoded 5' primer. A unique molecular identifier was introduced onto each TCR beta cDNA molecule by a template-switch 5' adaptor carrying 12 random nucleotides. Each sample yielded at least 2.5 million CDR3-containing paired-end reads. First-strand cDNA synthesis was performed from all RNA using the Mint cDNA synthesis kit, with priming by a TRBC-specific oligonucleotide. Following uracil-DNA glycosylase treatment, all cDNA underwent a first 18-cycle PCR with the universal primers M1SS and BC2_uni_R. The study's own analysis went as follows. Normalization of each sample was performed by random selection of 1 million high-quality reads, each carrying a distinct molecular identifier. Instead of being binned into consensus sequences, reads that shared molecular identifiers were thrown out. CDR3 identification, clonotype clustering and error correction used MiTCR with a Q25 quality threshold and the strictest error-elimination algorithm. A nonparametric unseen species model with Euler transformation was used to estimate lower-bound total TCR beta diversity. TCRdb passed the public sequencing reads through fastp at Q25 and MiXCR, retaining productive beta sequences. Merged by CDR3 protein, the rows form single entries marked with the most common genes and DNA. TCRdb, not the authors, supplied the V and J calls. Counted in this sample were approximately 900,000 distinct CDR3 sequences; under 50% of them appeared once. The top ten clones comprise 13% of the sample.

General findings and caveats noted by the study authors: Conclusive comparison of naive and antigen-experienced compartments was prevented by the profiling of bulk unsorted PBMCs. Estimates of total diversity based on one million sequenced T cells were regarded as lower bounds and as underestimates. Compared with the aged group, the long-lived group had more naive CD4+ T cells, fewer expanded clones and increased TCR diversity, a pattern suggesting age selection. There was a strong correlation between observed TCR beta diversity and the percentage of naive T cells measured by flow cytometry. Observed TCR beta diversity per million T cells fell roughly linearly with age, and a significant reduction was already apparent by age roughly 40. Because donor CMV infection status was unknown, age-related changes in expanded clonotypes were potentially confounded.

From cysteine to phenylalanine, the CDR3 is 13 amino acids long. Only CDR3 DNA remains: 39 bases, in frame from the first base. Reading the germline V gene gives CDR1 SNHLY and CDR2 FYNNEI. V sheds 5 bases and J sheds 3 bases, leaving 11 bases between their ends. The sample consisted of blood. The chain uses TRBV2 and TRBJ2-7; there is no confident call for the D gene. The source is a young man in good health. The CDR3 corresponds to CASSPTQIYEQYF. The bases read TGTGCCAGCAGTCCGACTCAGATCTACGAGCAGTACTTC.